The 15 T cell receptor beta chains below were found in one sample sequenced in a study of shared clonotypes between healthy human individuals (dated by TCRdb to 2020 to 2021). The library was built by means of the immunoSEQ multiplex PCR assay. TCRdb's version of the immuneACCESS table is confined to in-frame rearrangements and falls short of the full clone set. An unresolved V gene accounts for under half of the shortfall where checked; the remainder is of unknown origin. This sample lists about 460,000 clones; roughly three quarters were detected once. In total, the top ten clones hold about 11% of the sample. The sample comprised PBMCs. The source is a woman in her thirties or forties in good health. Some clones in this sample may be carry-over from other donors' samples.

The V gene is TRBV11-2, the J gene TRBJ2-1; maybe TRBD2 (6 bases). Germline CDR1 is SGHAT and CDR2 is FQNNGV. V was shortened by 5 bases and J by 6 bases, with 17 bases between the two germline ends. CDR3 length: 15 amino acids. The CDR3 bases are TGTGCCAGCAGCCTTCGGGAGTGGGACGGCAATGAGCAGTTCTTC. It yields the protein CASSLREWDGNEQFF.

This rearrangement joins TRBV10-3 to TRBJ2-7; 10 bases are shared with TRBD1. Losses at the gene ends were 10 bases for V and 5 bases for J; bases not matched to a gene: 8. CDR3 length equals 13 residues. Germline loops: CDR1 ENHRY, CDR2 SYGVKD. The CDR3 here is CATGDRGIDEQYF. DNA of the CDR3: TGTGCCACCGGGGACAGGGGTATCGACGAGCAGTACTTC.

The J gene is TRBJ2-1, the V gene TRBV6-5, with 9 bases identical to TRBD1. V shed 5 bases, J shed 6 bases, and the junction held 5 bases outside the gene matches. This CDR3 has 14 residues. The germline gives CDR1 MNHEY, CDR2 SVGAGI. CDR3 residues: CASSQTGGPNEQFF. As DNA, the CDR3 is TGTGCCAGCAGTCAAACAGGGGGCCCCAATGAGCAGTTCTTC.

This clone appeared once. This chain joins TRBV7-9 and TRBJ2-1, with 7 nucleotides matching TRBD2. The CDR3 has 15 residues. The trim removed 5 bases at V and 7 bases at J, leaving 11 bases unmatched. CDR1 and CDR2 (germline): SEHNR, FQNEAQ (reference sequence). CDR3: CASSVTHLGGNEQFF. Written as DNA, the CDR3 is TGTGCCAGCAGCGTGACACATCTGGGAGGGAATGAGCAGTTCTTC.

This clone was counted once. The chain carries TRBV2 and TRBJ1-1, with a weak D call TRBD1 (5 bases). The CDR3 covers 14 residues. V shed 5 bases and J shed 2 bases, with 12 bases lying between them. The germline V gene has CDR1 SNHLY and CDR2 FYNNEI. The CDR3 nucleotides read TGTGCCAGCAGTCCTGATAGGGGAAACACTGAAGCTTTCTTT. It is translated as CASSPDRGNTEAFF.

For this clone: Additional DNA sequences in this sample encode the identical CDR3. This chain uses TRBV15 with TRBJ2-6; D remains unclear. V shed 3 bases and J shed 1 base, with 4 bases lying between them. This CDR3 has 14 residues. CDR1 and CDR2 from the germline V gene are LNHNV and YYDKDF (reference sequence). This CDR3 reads CATSRGSGANVLTF. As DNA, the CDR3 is TGTGCCACCAGCAGGGGGTCTGGGGCCAACGTCCTGACTTTC. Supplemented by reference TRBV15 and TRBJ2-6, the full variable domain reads DAMVIQNPRYQVTQFGKPVTLSCSQTLNHNVMYWYQQKSSQAPKLLFHYYDKDFNNEADTPDNFQSRRPNTSFCFLDIRSPGLGDTAMYLCATSRGSGANVLTFGAGSRLTVL.

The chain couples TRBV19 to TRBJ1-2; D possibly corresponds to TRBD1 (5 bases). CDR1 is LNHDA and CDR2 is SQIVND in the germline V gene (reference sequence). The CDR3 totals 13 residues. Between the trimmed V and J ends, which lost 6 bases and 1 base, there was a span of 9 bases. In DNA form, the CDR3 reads TGTGCCAGTAGGCGGGACGTTAACTATGGCTACACCTTC. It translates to CASRRDVNYGYTF.

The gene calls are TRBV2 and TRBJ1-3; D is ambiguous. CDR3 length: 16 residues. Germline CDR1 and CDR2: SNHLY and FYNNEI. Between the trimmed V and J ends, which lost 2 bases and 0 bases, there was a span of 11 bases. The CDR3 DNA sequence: TGTGCCAGCAGTGAACGGTCAACCTACTCTGGAAACACCATATATTTT. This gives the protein CASSERSTYSGNTIYF.

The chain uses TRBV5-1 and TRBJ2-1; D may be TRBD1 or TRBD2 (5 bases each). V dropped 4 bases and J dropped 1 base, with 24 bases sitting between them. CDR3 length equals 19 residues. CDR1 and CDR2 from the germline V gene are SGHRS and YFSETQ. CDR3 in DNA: TGCGCCAGCAGCAAAGTCGGGGAACGGACAATGTGGTCCTACAATGAGCAGTTCTTC. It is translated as CASSKVGERTMWSYNEQFF.

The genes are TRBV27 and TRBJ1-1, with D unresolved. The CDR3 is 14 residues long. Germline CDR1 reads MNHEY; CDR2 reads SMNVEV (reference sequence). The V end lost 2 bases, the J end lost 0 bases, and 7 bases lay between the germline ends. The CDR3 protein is CASSLLPLNTEAFF. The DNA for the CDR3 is TGTGCCAGCAGTTTACTTCCCCTGAACACTGAAGCTTTCTTT.

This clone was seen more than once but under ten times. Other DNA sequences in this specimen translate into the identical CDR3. The CDR3 bases are TGTGCCAGCAGCCCCGGACAGGGCGGTGGCTACACCTTC. It codes for CASSPGQGGGYTF. This chain connects TRBV27 to TRBJ1-2; the match to TRBD1 covers 8 bases. The CDR3 consists of 13 residues. Germline-derived CDR1 and CDR2 are MNHEY and SMNVEV (reference sequence). J lost 7 bases, V lost 6 bases, and 7 bases had no gene match.

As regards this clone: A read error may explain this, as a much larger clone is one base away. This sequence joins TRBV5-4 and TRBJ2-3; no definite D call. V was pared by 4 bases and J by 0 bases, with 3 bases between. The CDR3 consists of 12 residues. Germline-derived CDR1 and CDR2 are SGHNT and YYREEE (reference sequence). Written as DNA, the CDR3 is TGTGCCAGCAGCCCAAGCACAGATACGCAGTATTTT. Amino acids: CASSPSTDTQYF.

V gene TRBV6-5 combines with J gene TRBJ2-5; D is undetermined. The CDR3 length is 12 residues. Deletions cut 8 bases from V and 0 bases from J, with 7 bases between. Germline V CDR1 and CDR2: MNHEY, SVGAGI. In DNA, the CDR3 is TGTGCCAGCGGAAATTACCAAGAGACCCAGTACTTC. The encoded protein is CASGNYQETQYF.

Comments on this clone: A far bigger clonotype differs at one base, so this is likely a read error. CDR3 bases: TGTGCCAGCAGCCCCGGGACTAGCGGATACGAGCAGTACTTC. This gives the protein CASSPGTSGYEQYF. V gene TRBV27 combines with J gene TRBJ2-7, with 11 nucleotides matching TRBD2. The germline V gene encodes CDR1 MNHEY and CDR2 SMNVEV (reference sequence). The CDR3 is 14 amino acids. The V and J ends lost 6 bases and 4 bases, in that order; junction bases with no gene match: 5.

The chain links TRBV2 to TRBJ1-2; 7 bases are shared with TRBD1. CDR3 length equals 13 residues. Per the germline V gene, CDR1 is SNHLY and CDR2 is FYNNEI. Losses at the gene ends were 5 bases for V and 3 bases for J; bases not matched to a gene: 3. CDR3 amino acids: CASSPDRDYGYTF. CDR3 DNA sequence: TGTGCCAGCAGTCCCGACAGGGACTATGGCTACACCTTC.